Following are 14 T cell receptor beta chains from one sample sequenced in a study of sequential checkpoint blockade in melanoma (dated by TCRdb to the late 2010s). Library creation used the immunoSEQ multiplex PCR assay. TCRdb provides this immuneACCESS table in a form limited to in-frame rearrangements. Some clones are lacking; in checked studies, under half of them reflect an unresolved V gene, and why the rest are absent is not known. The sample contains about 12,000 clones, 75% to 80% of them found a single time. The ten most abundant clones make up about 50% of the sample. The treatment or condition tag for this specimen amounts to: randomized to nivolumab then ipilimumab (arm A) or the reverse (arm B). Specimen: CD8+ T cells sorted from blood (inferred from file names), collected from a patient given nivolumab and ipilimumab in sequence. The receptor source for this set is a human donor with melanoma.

The CDR3 is CASSGPGQGVDNEQFF. The DNA for the CDR3 is TGTGCCAGCAGTGGGCCGGGACAGGGGGTTGACAATGAGCAGTTCTTC. The chain carries TRBV6-1 and TRBJ2-1, with TRBD1 matching over 11 bases. The ends lost 4 bases at V and 5 bases at J; junction bases unmatched: 7. CDR1 is MNHNS and CDR2 is SASEGT in the germline V gene. This CDR3 has 16 amino acids.

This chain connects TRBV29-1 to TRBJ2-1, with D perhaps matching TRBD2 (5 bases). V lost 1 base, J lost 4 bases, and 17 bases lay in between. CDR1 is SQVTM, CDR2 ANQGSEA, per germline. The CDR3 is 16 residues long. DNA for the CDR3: TGCAGCGTTGAAGGCTACGGGGATATCTCTTACAATGAGCAGTTCTTC. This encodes CSVEGYGDISYNEQFF.

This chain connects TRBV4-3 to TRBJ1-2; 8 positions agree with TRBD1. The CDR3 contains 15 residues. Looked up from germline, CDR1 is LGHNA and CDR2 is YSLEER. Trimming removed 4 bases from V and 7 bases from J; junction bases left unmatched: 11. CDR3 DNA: TGCGCCAGCAGCCCAAGGAATACAGGGGGGGGTGGCTACACCTTC. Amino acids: CASSPRNTGGGGYTF.

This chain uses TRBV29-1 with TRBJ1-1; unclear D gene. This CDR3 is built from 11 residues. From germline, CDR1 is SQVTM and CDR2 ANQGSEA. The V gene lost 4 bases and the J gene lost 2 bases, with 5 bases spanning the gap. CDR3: CSVVRNTEAFF. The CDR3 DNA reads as TGCAGCGTTGTGCGAAACACTGAAGCTTTCTTT.

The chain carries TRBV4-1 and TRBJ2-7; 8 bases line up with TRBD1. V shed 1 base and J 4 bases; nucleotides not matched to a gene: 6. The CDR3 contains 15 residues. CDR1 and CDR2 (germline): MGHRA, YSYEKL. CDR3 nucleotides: TGCGCCAGCAGCCAAGTGGACCAGGGGGCTTACGAGCAGTACTTC. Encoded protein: CASSQVDQGAYEQYF.

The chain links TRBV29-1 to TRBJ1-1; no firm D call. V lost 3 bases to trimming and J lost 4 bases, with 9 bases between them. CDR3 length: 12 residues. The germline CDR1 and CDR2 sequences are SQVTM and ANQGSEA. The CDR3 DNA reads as TGCAGCGTTGAGGGAGGGTTCACTGAAGCTTTCTTT. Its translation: CSVEGGFTEAFF.

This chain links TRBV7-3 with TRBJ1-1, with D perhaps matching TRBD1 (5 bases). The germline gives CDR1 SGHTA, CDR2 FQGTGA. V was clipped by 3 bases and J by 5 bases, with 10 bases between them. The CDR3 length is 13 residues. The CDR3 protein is CASSFGGWTEAFF. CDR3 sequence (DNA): TGTGCCAGCAGCTTCGGGGGGTGGACTGAAGCTTTCTTT. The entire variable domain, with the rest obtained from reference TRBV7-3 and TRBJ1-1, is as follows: GAGVSQTPSNKVTEKGKYVELRCDPISGHTALYWYRQSLGQGPEFLIYFQGTGAADDSGLPNDRFFAVRPEGSVSTLKIQRTERGDSAVYLCASSFGGWTEAFFGQGTRLTVV.

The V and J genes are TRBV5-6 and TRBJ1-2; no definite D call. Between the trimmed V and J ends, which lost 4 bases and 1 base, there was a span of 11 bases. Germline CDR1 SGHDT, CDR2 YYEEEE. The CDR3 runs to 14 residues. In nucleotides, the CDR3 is TGTGCCAGCAGCCCCGGAGGTGGTAACTATGGCTACACCTTC. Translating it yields CASSPGGGNYGYTF.

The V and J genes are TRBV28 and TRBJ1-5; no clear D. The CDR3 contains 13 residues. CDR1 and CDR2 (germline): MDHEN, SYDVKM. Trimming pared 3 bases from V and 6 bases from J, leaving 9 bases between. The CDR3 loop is CASSLEAVQPQHF. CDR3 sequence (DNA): TGTGCCAGCAGTTTGGAGGCAGTTCAGCCCCAGCATTTT.

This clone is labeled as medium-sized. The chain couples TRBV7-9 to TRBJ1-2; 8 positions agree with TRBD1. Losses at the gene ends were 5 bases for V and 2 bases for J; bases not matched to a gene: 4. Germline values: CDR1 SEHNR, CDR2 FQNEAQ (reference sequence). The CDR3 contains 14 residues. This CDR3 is CASSNTGGNYGYTF. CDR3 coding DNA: TGTGCCAGCAGCAACACAGGGGGGAACTATGGCTACACCTTC.

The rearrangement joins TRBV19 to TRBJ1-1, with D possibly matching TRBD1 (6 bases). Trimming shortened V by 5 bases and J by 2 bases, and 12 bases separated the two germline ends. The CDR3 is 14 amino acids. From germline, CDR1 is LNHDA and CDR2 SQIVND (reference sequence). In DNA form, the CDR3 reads TGTGCCAGTAGTGTAGCAGGGGTAAACACTGAAGCTTTCTTT. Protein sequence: CASSVAGVNTEAFF.

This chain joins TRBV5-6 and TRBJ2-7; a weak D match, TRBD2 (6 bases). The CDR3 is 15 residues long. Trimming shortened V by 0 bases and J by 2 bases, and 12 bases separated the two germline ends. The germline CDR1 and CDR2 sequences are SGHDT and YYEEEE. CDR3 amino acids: CASSLVGLSAYEQYF. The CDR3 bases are TGTGCCAGCAGCTTGGTGGGACTGAGCGCCTACGAGCAGTACTTC. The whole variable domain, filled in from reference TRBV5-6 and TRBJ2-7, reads DAGVTQSPTHLIKTRGQQVTLRCSPKSGHDTVSWYQQALGQGPQFIFQYYEEEERQRGNFPDRFSGHQFPNYSSELNVNALLLGDSALYLCASSLVGLSAYEQYFGPGTRLTVT.

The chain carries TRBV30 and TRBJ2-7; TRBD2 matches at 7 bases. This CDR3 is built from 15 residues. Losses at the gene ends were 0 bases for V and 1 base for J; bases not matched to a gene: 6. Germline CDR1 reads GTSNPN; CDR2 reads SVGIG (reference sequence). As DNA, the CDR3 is TGTGCCTGGAGTGTACTCTCCGGGGGGTCCTACGAGCAGTACTTC. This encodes CAWSVLSGGSYEQYF. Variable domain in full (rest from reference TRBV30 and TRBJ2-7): SQTIHQWPATLVQPVGSPLSLECTVEGTSNPNLYWYRQAAGRGLQLLFYSVGIGQISSEVPQNLSASRPQDRQFILSSKKLLLSDSGFYLCAWSVLSGGSYEQYFGPGTRLTVT.

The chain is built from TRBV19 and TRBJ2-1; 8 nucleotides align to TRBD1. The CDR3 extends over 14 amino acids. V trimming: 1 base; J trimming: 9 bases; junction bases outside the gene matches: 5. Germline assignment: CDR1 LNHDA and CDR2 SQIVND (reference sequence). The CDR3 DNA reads TGTGCCAGTAGTATAGTCCAGGGGGCGGGTGAGCAGTTCTTC. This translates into CASSIVQGAGEQFF.